These T cell receptor beta chains were read from a single sample in a study of regulatory T cells in long-lasting Graves disease. MiXCR, applied by TCRdb to the multiplex PCR reads, yields one record per CDR3 protein. This sample has around 360,000 distinct CDR3 sequences, with 16% found just once. These data also featured in a second study, about T cells in Graves' hyperthyroidism and ophthalmopathy.

Source: peripheral blood mononuclear cells (PBMCs), taken at new diagnosis, from a patient treated with antithyroid drugs. The receptor set was obtained from a woman in her late teens or twenties with Graves disease. Both conserved end residues are part of each CDR3. The D gene is left open where the match is weak. The size field is filled for only some rows; it gives once, few, many or a size class.

- TRBJ1-2 few TRBV7-3 CASSSVPNYGYTF TGTGCCAGCAGCTCCGTCCCCAACTATGGCTACACCTTC
TRBD1 TRBJ1-1 many TRBV28 CASSIPARGLLTEAFF TGTGCCAGCAGCATACCGGCCAGGGGGCTACTCACTGAAGCTTTCTTT
- TRBJ2-1 many TRBV5-1 CASSYGQGGNEQFF TGCGCCAGCAGCTACGGGCAGGGGGGCAATGAGCAGTTCTTC
TRBD2 TRBJ2-2 - TRBV5-1 CASSSQGTSNTGELFF TGCGCCAGCAGCAGCCAAGGGACTAGCAACACCGGGGAGCTGTTTTTT
TRBD1 TRBJ2-1 many TRBV5-1 CASSTRTGGNEQFF TGCGCCAGCAGCACTAGGACAGGGGGCAATGAGCAGTTCTTC
TRBD2 TRBJ2-1 few TRBV5-1 CASSLGLAGGGGSEQFF TGCGCCAGCAGCTTGGGGCTAGCGGGAGGCGGAGGAAGTGAGCAGTTCTTC
TRBD2 TRBJ2-1 many TRBV29-1 CSLGSGLTLNEQFF TGCAGCCTGGGCTCGGGACTAACTCTGAATGAGCAGTTCTTC
- TRBJ1-1 many TRBV20-1 CSARWMNTEAFF TGCAGTGCTAGATGGATGAACACTGAAGCTTTCTTT
TRBD2 TRBJ2-1 - TRBV19 CASRTSGRSSYNEQFF TGTGCCAGTAGAACTAGCGGGAGAAGCTCCTACAATGAGCAGTTCTTC
- TRBJ2-5 many TRBV2 CACKRTYLKETQYF TGTGCCTGTAAACGGACTTACCTAAAAGAGACCCAGTACTTC
- TRBJ2-1 - TRBV11-3 CASSLETDGNEQFF TGTGCCAGCAGCTTAGAGACCGACGGCAATGAGCAGTTCTTC
- TRBJ2-7 many TRBV20-1 CSAMGGSYEQYF TGCAGTGCTATGGGCGGCTCCTACGAGCAGTACTTC
- TRBJ1-1 few TRBV5-6 CASSLTLRPLSEWGTEAFF TGTGCCAGCAGCTTGACACTCCGGCCTCTAAGCGAGTGGGGCACTGAAGCTTTCTTT
- TRBJ1-2 - TRBV28 CASSLYPQDANYGYTF TGTGCCAGCAGTTTATATCCCCAGGATGCTAACTATGGCTACACCTTC
- TRBJ1-2 - TRBV28 CASRGGAGYGYTF TGTGCCAGCCGGGGGGGCGCGGGCTATGGCTACACCTTC
- TRBJ2-3 - TRBV28 CASSLQGLADTQYF TGTGCCAGCAGTTTACAGGGTCTCGCAGATACGCAGTATTTT
TRBD1 TRBJ1-2 many TRBV6-5 CASSYGQGQVNGYTF TGTGCCAGCAGTTACGGCCAGGGACAGGTTAATGGCTACACCTTC
- TRBJ2-3 - TRBV10-3 CAISESTGPRTDTQYF TGTGCCATCAGTGAGTCGACAGGCCCCCGCACAGATACGCAGTATTTT
- TRBJ2-1 many TRBV6-2/TRBV6-3 CASSSDKHQGHNEQFF TGTGCCAGCAGTTCAGACAAGCACCAAGGCCACAATGAGCAGTTCTTC
- TRBJ1-2 - TRBV12-3/TRBV12-4 CASSVGVNYGYTF TGTGCCAGCAGTGTAGGGGTGAACTATGGCTACACCTTC
TRBD1 TRBJ2-7 many TRBV3-1 CASSRRGSSYEQYF TGTGCCAGCAGCCGCAGGGGGAGCTCCTACGAGCAGTACTTC
- TRBJ1-2 - TRBV10-3 CAISESRQFFYGYTF TGTGCCATCAGTGAGTCCCGACAGTTCTTCTATGGCTACACCTTC
- TRBJ2-1 many TRBV30 CAWSRPPLQPGNEQFF TGTGCCTGGAGCCGCCCCCCCTTGCAGCCGGGAAATGAGCAGTTCTTC
- TRBJ2-2 many TRBV12-3/TRBV12-4 CASSHPSRTGELFF TGTGCCAGCAGCCACCCTAGTCGCACCGGGGAGCTGTTTTTT
- TRBJ1-2 - TRBV10-3 CAISESPQGWAIGYTF TGTGCCATCAGTGAGTCCCCACAGGGATGGGCAATTGGCTACACCTTC
- TRBJ2-1 many TRBV27 CASSLRGDTNEQFF TGTGCCAGCAGTTTGAGAGGTGACACCAATGAGCAGTTCTTC
TRBD1 TRBJ2-5 many TRBV28 CASSLQGARAETQYF TGTGCCAGCAGCTTACAGGGGGCGCGGGCAGAGACCCAGTACTTC
- TRBJ1-2 many TRBV6-1 CASSRTSYGYTF TGTGCCAGCAGTAGGACGAGCTATGGCTACACCTTC
- TRBJ1-4 many TRBV13 CASSKGDEKLFF TGTGCCAGCAGCAAAGGGGATGAAAAACTGTTTTTT
TRBD1 TRBJ1-5 - TRBV10-3 CAISEGQGSNQPQHF TGTGCCATCAGTGAGGGACAGGGAAGCAATCAGCCCCAGCATTTT
- TRBJ2-1 many TRBV11-2 CASGLGEQFF TGTGCCAGCGGTTTGGGGGAGCAGTTCTTC
TRBD1 TRBJ2-7 many TRBV6-1 CASRRTGSYEQYF TGTGCCAGCAGACGGACAGGGAGCTACGAGCAGTACTTC
- TRBJ2-5 few TRBV5-4 CASGQGGETQYF TGTGCCAGCGGGCAGGGCGGAGAGACCCAGTACTTC
TRBD1 TRBJ1-1 many TRBV9 CASSPQGQGAMGTEAFF TGTGCCAGCAGCCCCCAAGGACAGGGGGCCATGGGCACTGAAGCTTTCTTT
- TRBJ1-2 - TRBV4-1 CASTLGDGGNYGYTF TGCGCCAGCACCCTCGGTGATGGAGGGAACTATGGCTACACCTTC
- TRBJ1-1 few TRBV4-1 CASSQYDTAFF TGCGCCAGCAGCCAATACGACACGGCTTTCTTT
TRBD2 TRBJ2-2 - TRBV7-9 CASSPRTSGRAGELFF TGTGCCAGCAGCCCTCGGACTAGCGGAAGGGCCGGGGAGCTGTTTTTT
- TRBJ1-2 many TRBV20-1 CSAEKPGIDYGYTF TGCAGTGCTGAGAAGCCAGGCATCGACTATGGCTACACCTTC
- TRBJ2-5 many TRBV5-5 CASSWGGNPSVRETQYF TGTGCCAGCAGCTGGGGGGGCAACCCCTCCGTACGGGAGACCCAGTACTTC
- TRBJ2-5 many TRBV5-5 CASSLGPVRETQYF TGTGCCAGCAGCTTAGGTCCGGTGCGAGAGACCCAGTACTTC
- TRBJ1-2 many TRBV12-3/TRBV12-4 CASSSGLTYGYTF TGTGCCAGCAGCTCCGGACTGACCTATGGCTACACCTTC
TRBD2 TRBJ2-1 many TRBV6-2/TRBV6-3 CASSYSARESPYNEQFF TGTGCCAGCAGTTACTCCGCGCGGGAGTCCCCCTACAATGAGCAGTTCTTC
- TRBJ1-6 few TRBV27 CASSLSPQNSPLHF TGTGCCAGCAGTTTATCGCCACAGAATTCACCCCTCCACTTT
TRBD1 TRBJ1-6 many TRBV30 CAWSVRAGGDSPLHF TGTGCCTGGAGTGTACGGGCAGGGGGCGATTCACCCCTCCACTTT
TRBD2 TRBJ2-7 many TRBV6-1 CASIPAGGPLEQYF TGTGCCAGCATCCCAGCGGGAGGCCCCCTCGAGCAGTACTTC
- TRBJ1-1 many TRBV2 CASSDRGEAFF TGTGCCAGCAGTGACCGCGGTGAAGCTTTCTTT
- TRBJ2-1 few TRBV10-3 CAISVGDEQFF TGTGCCATCAGTGTTGGCGATGAGCAGTTCTTC
- TRBJ2-1 once TRBV7-9 CASSLPGLVGYNEQFF TGTGCCAGCAGCCTCCCAGGGCTAGTGGGGTACAATGAGCAGTTCTTC
TRBD2 TRBJ2-7 - TRBV12-3/TRBV12-4 CASSLYRGLAGGGEQYF TGTGCCAGCAGTTTATACCGGGGACTAGCGGGAGGGGGAGAGCAGTACTTC
- TRBJ1-5 - TRBV10-3 CAISEAGVGNQPQHF TGTGCCATCAGTGAGGCAGGGGTAGGCAATCAGCCCCAGCATTTT
- TRBJ2-1 many TRBV2 CASSEEWNEQFF TGTGCCAGCAGTGAAGAATGGAATGAGCAGTTCTTC
- TRBJ2-1 few TRBV27 CASSPLAEANEQFF TGTGCCAGCAGTCCACTAGCTGAAGCGAATGAGCAGTTCTTC
TRBD1 TRBJ1-2 - TRBV3-1 CASSQDPGQGARDYGYTF TGTGCCAGCAGCCAAGATCCGGGACAGGGGGCGCGGGACTATGGCTACACCTTC
- TRBJ2-1 many TRBV30 CAWSVQLGKEQFF TGTGCCTGGAGCGTACAACTCGGGAAGGAGCAGTTCTTC
- TRBJ1-1 many TRBV4-2 CASSQDVAGATGEAFF TGTGCCAGCAGCCAAGATGTCGCAGGGGCAACAGGGGAAGCTTTCTTT
- TRBJ2-1 - TRBV7-9 CASSRPGNEQFF TGTGCCAGCAGCCGTCCGGGCAATGAGCAGTTCTTC
- TRBJ2-3 many TRBV3-1 CASSQDTVTDTQYF TGTGCCAGCAGCCAAGATACCGTGACAGATACGCAGTATTTT
- TRBJ1-5 many TRBV6-1 CASSEGGMTQWGNQPQHF TGTGCCAGCAGTGAAGGGGGGATGACTCAATGGGGCAATCAGCCCCAGCATTTT
- TRBJ1-5 many TRBV11-2 CASSNSNQPQHF TGTGCCAGCAGTAACAGCAATCAGCCCCAGCATTTT
TRBD1 TRBJ1-1 - TRBV29-1 CSVRTGMNTEAFF TGCAGCGTTAGGACAGGAATGAACACTGAAGCTTTCTTT